This note documents a single T cell receptor (beta chain) sequence. The data are from a study of T-cell memory formation after mild COVID-19. Constant-segment primers served in 5'RACE that generated TCR alpha and TCR beta cDNA libraries bearing sample barcodes and UMIs. TCRdb recomputed calls from the 5' RACE reads with MiXCR, one row per CDR3 protein. The sample carries about 450,000 distinct CDR3 sequences, roughly a quarter recorded once. The length of the CDR3 is 15 residues. Germline loops: CDR1 DFQATT, CDR2 SNEGSKA (reference sequence). The ends lost 6 bases at V and 5 bases at J; junction bases unmatched: 8.

The sequence was collected from an adult woman who had mild COVID-19 (a few samples of this study predate the infection). Cell type and time point are not known. V gene TRBV20-1 combines with J gene TRBJ2-1, with 12 bases that match TRBD2. The source material was PBMCs or a T cell subset sorted from them (not recorded which). This chain's CDR3 is CSANKGLAGNNEQFF. DNA of the CDR3: TGCAGTGCGAATAAGGGACTAGCGGGTAACAATGAGCAGTTCTTC.